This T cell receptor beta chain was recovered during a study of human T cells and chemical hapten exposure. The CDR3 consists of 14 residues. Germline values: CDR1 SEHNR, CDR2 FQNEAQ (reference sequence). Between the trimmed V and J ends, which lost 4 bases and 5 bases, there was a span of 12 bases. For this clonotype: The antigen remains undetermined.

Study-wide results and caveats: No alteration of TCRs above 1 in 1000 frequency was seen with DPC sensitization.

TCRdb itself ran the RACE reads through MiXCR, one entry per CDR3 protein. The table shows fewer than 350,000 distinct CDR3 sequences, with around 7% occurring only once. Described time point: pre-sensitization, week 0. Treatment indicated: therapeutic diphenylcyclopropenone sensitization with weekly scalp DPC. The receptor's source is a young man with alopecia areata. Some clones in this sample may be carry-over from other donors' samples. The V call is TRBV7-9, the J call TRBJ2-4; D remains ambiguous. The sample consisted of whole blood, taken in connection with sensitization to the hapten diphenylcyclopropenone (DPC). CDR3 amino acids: CASSSDGRENIQYF. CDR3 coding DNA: TGTGCCAGCAGCTCCGACGGTCGAGAAAACATTCAGTACTTC.